This TCR beta chain was identified during a study of early T cells in non-severe SARS-CoV-2 infection. Study-level information: The sequenced material was bulk RNA from unsorted whole blood, and its chains were unpaired. General study results and limits: The matching step, a VDJdb search, favored anti-spike CD8 responses and missed private and CD4 specificities.

Individual cDNA molecules received unique molecular identifiers. From the 5' RACE reads, TCRdb called clonotypes with MiXCR, one entry per CDR3 protein. This table holds about 64,000 distinct CDR3 sequences, 11% found once. Details on this clonotype: As yet, its antigen is unknown.

The sequence was obtained from an adult who was a healthcare worker with PCR-confirmed SARS-CoV-2 infection or an uninfected control (not recorded which). The sequenced sample was whole blood, obtained at baseline.

This CDR3 is CASDSGSYNSPLHF. CDR3 in DNA: TGTGCCAGCGATTCGGGTTCCTATAATTCACCCCTCCACTTT. The chain uses TRBV6-2 or TRBV6-3 and TRBJ1-6; D gene uncertain. Germline V gene data show CDR1 as MNHEY and CDR2 as SVGEGT. The CDR3 has 14 amino acids. Between the trimmed V and J ends, which lost 8 bases and 1 base, there was a span of 9 bases.